The next 8 T cell receptor beta chains were all read from a single sample in a study of blood T cell repertoires in COVID-19. Assay used: immunoSEQ multiplex PCR; TCRdb lists only in-frame clones, some missing. The top ten clones hold more than 2.5% of a sample with some 250,000 clones, 70% to 80% of them seen once. The sequenced sample was peripheral blood. These receptors came from a woman aged 80 or older with acute or convalescent COVID-19.

This chain uses TRBV12-5 with TRBJ1-6; 7 positions agree with TRBD1. Trimming took 0 bases from V and 9 from J; bases not matched to a gene: 5. The CDR3 runs to 15 residues. CDR1 and CDR2 (germline): LGHNT, FRNRAP. For the CDR3, the DNA is TGTGCTAGTGGTTTGGTAGGGGGCCATGGTTCACCCCTCCACTTT. Encoded protein: CASGLVGGHGSPLHF.

The V and J genes are TRBV12-3 or TRBV12-4 and TRBJ1-3; D ambiguous. The CDR3 is 12 residues long. V was shortened by 4 bases and J by 7 bases, with 8 bases between the two germline ends. The CDR3 DNA sequence: TGTGCCAGCAGTTGGAGTGAGAACACCATATATTTT. Translated, it gives CASSWSENTIYF.

The CDR3 DNA reads TGTGCCAGCAGCCAAGTCATTGGAGGGGGCAAGAACACTGAAGCTTTCTTT. The encoded protein is CASSQVIGGGKNTEAFF. The chain recombines TRBV3-1 (or the pseudogene TRBV3-2) with TRBJ1-1; 7 nucleotides line up with TRBD1. The CDR3 runs to 17 residues. With V trimmed by 1 base and J by 1 base, 9 bases remained unmatched. Germline CDR1 is LGHDT and CDR2 is YNNKEL (reference sequence).

The chain has TRBV20-1 and TRBJ1-5; 7 bases agree with TRBD1. Germline V gene sequence: CDR1 DFQATT, CDR2 SNEGSKA (reference sequence). This CDR3 region has 14 residues. The V and J ends lost 3 bases and 9 bases, in that order; junction bases with no gene match: 11. This chain's CDR3 is CSASRDSRGRPQHF. The CDR3 region has the DNA TGCAGTGCTAGTCGGGACAGCCGGGGGAGGCCCCAGCATTTT.

This clone was detected a few times. The chain couples TRBV7-9 to TRBJ2-3, with D tentatively TRBD1 (6 bases). The CDR3 has 18 amino acids. CDR1 SEHNR and CDR2 FQNEAQ come from the germline V gene (reference sequence). The V end was cut by 1 base, the J end by 2 bases, with 19 bases between. In DNA form, the CDR3 reads TGTGCCAGCAGCTTAGTACTTCTCTGGGGGACACACACAGATACGCAGTATTTT. Amino acids: CASSLVLLWGTHTDTQYF.

V is TRBV4-2 and J is TRBJ1-1; the match to TRBD1 covers 9 bases. Germline assignment: CDR1 LGHNA and CDR2 YNFKEQ. V lost 3 bases and J lost 3; bases outside the gene matches: 8. CDR3 length: 16 residues. The CDR3 coding sequence is TGTGCCAGCAGCCAGAAAGGACAGGGGCGAGACACTGAAGCTTTCTTT. Protein: CASSQKGQGRDTEAFF.

J is TRBJ1-2 and V is TRBV5-1; D ambiguous. Per the germline V gene, CDR1 is SGHRS and CDR2 is YFSETQ. V lost 4 bases and J lost 2, with 9 bases in between. This CDR3 has 13 residues. The CDR3: CASSDDSNYGYTF. The DNA for the CDR3 is TGCGCCAGCAGCGATGACTCCAACTATGGCTACACCTTC.

The chain carries TRBV11-2 and TRBJ1-5; D perhaps matches TRBD1 (5 bases). The V and J ends lost 1 base and 6 bases respectively, with 7 bases between them. CDR1 is SGHAT and CDR2 is FQNNGV in the germline V gene. This CDR3 has 13 amino acids. CDR3 sequence reads: CASSLAGFQPQHF. CDR3 nucleotide sequence: TGTGCCAGCAGCTTAGCAGGGTTTCAGCCCCAGCATTTT.